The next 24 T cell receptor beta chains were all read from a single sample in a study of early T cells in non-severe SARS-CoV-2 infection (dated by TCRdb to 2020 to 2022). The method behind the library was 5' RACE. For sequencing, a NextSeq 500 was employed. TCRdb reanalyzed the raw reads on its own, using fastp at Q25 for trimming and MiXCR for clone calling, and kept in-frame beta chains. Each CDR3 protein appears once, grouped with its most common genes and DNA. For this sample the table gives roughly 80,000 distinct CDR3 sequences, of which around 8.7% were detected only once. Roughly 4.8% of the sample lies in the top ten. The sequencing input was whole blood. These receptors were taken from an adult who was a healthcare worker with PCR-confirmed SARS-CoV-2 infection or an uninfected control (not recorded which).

The CDR3 DNA reads TGTGCCAGCAGTTTATCAGGGACAAACTATGGCTACACCTTC. Amino acids: CASSLSGTNYGYTF. The chain couples TRBV27 to TRBJ1-2; maybe TRBD1 (6 bases). Between the trimmed V and J ends, which lost 0 bases and 2 bases, there was a span of 7 bases. The CDR3 extends over 14 amino acids. Germline CDR1 MNHEY, CDR2 SMNVEV (reference sequence).

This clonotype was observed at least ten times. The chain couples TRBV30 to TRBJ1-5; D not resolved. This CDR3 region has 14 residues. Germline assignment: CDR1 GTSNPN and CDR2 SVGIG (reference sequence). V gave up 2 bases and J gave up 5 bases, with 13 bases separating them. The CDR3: CAWSMGRQDQPQHF. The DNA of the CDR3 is TGTGCCTGGAGTATGGGAAGGCAAGATCAGCCCCAGCATTTT. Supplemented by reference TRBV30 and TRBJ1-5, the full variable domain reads SQTIHQWPATLVQPVGSPLSLECTVEGTSNPNLYWYRQAAGRGLQLLFYSVGIGQISSEVPQNLSASRPQDRQFILSSKKLLLSDSGFYLCAWSMGRQDQPQHFGDGTRLSIL.

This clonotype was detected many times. The CDR3 sequence: CASSLRTSGRSGYEQYF. The CDR3 DNA follows: TGTGCCAGCAGCCTGAGGACTAGCGGGAGGTCTGGCTACGAGCAGTACTTC. The V and J genes are TRBV7-9 and TRBJ2-7, with TRBD2 matching over 14 bases. CDR1 and CDR2 from the germline V gene are SEHNR and FQNEAQ (reference sequence). The CDR3 loop spans 17 amino acids. The trim removed 5 bases at V and 3 bases at J, leaving 9 bases unmatched.

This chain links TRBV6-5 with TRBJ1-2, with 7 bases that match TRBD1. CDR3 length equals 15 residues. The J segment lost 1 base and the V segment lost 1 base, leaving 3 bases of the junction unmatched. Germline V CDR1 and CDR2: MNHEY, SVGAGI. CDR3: CASSYLAGGNYGYTF. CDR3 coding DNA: TGTGCCAGCAGTTACTTGGCAGGGGGTAACTATGGCTACACCTTC.

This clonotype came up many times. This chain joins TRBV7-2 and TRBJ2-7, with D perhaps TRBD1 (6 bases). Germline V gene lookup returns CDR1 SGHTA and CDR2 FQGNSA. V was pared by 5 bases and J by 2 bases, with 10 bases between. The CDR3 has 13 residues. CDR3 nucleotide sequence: TGTGCCAGCAGCACCCGACAGGCCTACGAGCAGTACTTC. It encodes CASSTRQAYEQYF.

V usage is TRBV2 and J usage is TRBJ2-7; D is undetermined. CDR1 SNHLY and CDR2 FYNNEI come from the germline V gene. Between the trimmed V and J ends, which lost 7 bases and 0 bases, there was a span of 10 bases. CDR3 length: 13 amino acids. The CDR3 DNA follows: TGTGCCAGCAAGGCAGACCGCTCCTACGAGCAGTACTTC. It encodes CASKADRSYEQYF.

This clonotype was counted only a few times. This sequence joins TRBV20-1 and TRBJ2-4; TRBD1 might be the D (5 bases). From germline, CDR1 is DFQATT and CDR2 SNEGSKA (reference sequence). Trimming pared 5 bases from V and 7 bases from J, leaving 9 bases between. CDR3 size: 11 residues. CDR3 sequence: CSAEKGNIQYF. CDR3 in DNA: TGCAGTGCTGAAAAGGGGAACATTCAGTACTTC.

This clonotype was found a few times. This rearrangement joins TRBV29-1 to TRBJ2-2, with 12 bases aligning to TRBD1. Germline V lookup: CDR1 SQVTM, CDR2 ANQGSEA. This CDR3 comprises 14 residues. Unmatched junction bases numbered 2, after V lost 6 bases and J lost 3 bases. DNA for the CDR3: TGCAGCGTGGGACAGGGGGCTTACACCGGGGAGCTGTTTTTT. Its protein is CSVGQGAYTGELFF.

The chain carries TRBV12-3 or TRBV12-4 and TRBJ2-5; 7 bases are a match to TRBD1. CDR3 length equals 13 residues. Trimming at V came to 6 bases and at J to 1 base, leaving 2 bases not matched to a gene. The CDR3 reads CASRGQSQETQYF. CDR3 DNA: TGTGCCAGCAGGGGACAGTCCCAAGAGACCCAGTACTTC.

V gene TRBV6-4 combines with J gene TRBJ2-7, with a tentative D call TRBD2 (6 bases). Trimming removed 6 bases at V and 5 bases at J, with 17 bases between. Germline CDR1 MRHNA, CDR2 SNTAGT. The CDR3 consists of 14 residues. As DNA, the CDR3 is TGTGCCAGCAGCCTCACTCCGGGAGCCCACGAGCAGTACTTC. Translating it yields CASSLTPGAHEQYF.

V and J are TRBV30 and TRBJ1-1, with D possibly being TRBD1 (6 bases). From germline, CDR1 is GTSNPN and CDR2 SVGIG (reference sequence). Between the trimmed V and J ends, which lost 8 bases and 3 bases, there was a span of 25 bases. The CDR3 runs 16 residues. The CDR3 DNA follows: TGTGCCGGAGCCCCAGGGTGGGGGGCGCGAGACACTGAAGCTTTCTTT. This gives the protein CAGAPGWGARDTEAFF.

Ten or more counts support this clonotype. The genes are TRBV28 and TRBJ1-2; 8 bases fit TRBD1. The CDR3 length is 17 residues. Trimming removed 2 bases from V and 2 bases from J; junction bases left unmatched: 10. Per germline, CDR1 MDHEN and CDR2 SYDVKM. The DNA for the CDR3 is TGTGCCAGCAGTTTACCCGGACAGGGTATACTAAACTATGGCTACACCTTC. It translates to CASSLPGQGILNYGYTF.

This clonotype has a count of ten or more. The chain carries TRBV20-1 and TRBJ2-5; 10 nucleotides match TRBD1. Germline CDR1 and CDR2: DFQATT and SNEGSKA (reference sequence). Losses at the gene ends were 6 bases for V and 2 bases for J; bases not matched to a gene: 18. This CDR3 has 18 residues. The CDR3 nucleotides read TGCAGTGCCCCCCCGACAGGGGGCATTCGGATCTCTCAAGAGACCCAGTACTTC. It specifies CSAPPTGGIRISQETQYF.

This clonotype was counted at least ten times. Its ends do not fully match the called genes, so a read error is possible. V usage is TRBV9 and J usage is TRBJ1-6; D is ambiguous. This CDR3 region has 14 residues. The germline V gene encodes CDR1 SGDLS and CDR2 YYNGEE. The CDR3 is CASSVQEGRSSLHF. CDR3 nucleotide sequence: TGTGCCAGCAGCGTTCAGGAGGGCCGTTCATCCCTCCACTTT.

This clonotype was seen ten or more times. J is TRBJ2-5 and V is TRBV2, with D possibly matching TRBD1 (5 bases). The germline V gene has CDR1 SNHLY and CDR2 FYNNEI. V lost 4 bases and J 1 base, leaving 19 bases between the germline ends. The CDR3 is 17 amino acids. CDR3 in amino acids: CASSGGSRIQVQETQYF. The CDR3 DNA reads TGTGCCAGCAGTGGGGGCTCCAGGATTCAGGTCCAAGAGACCCAGTACTTC.

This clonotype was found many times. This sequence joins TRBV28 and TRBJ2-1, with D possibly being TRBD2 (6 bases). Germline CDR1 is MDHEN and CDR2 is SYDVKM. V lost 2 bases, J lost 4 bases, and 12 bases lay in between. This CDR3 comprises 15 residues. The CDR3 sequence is CASSLRGRRYNEQFF. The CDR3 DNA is TGTGCCAGCAGTTTAAGAGGGAGGAGGTACAATGAGCAGTTCTTC.

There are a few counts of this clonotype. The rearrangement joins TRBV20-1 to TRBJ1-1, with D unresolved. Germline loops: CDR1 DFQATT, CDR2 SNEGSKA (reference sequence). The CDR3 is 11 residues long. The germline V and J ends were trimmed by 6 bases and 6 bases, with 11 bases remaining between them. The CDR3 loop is CSATDMPEAFF. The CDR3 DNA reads TGCAGTGCAACCGACATGCCTGAAGCTTTCTTT.

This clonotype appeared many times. The CDR3: CSHRRATDTQYF. The CDR3 bases are TGCTCCCACCGGCGGGCCACAGATACGCAGTATTTT. This chain connects TRBV20-1 to TRBJ2-3, with D maybe TRBD2 (5 bases). CDR3 length: 12 residues. Germline V lookup: CDR1 DFQATT, CDR2 SNEGSKA (reference sequence).

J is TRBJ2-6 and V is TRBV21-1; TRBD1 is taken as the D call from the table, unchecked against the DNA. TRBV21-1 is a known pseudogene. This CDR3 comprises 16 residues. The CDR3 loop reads CASSPGPISGANVLTF. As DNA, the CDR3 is TGTGCCAGCAGTCCGGGACCGATCTCTGGGGCCAACGTCCTGACTTTC.

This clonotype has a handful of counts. The CDR3 bases are TGTGCCAGCAGCCGGACAGGGGTCAATGAGCAGTTCTTC. It yields the protein CASSRTGVNEQFF. V and J are TRBV28 and TRBJ2-1, with 9 bases fitting TRBD1. Trimming removed 6 bases from V and 6 bases from J; junction bases left unmatched: 3. CDR3 length: 13 amino acids. Germline CDR1 MDHEN, CDR2 SYDVKM.

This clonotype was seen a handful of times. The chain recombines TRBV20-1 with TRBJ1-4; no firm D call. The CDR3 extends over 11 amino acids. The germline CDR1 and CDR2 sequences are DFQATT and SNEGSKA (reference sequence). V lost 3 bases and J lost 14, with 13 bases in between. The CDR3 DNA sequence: TGCAGTGCTAGGAAAGGACGGAGTCTGTTTTTT. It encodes CSARKGRSLFF.

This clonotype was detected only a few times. The CDR3 spells CASSRLDGNTEAFF. CDR3 nucleotide sequence: TGTGCCAGCAGCCGCCTAGACGGGAACACTGAAGCTTTCTTT. The V gene is TRBV5-6, the J gene TRBJ1-1; D is undetermined. The V gene's germline CDR1 is SGHDT and CDR2 YYEEEE. This CDR3 is 14 amino acids long. The V gene lost 4 bases and the J gene lost 1 base, with 11 bases spanning the gap. Full variable domain (missing parts from reference TRBV5-6 and TRBJ1-1): DAGVTQSPTHLIKTRGQQVTLRCSPKSGHDTVSWYQQALGQGPQFIFQYYEEEERQRGNFPDRFSGHQFPNYSSELNVNALLLGDSALYLCASSRLDGNTEAFFGQGTRLTVV.

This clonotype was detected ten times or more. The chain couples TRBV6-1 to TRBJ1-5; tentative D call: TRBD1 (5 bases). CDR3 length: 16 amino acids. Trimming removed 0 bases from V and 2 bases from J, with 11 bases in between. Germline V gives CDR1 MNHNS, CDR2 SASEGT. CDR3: CASSEAGAWGNQPQHF. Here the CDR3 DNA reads TGTGCCAGCAGTGAAGCAGGGGCGTGGGGCAATCAGCCCCAGCATTTT.

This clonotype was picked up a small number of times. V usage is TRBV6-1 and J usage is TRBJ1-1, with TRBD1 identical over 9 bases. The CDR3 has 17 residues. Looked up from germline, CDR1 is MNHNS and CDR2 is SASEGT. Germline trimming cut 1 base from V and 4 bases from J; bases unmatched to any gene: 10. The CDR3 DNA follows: TGTGCCAGCAGTGAAGGTTTGCGGGGACAGGGAATCACTGAAGCTTTCTTT. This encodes CASSEGLRGQGITEAFF.